The entry below describes one TCR beta chain. Its target is not known. Repertoires were sampled repeatedly during chemoradiotherapy. These data belong to a study of chemoradiotherapy in HPV16-positive cancers. Profiling relied on immunoSEQ multiplex PCR, and the TCRdb table lists in-frame clones only, not all of them. The data show around 29,000 clones, with about 94% seen just once and roughly 18% held by the top ten. General study points: HPV-specific T cells were functionally defined from only a couple of HPV16-positive patients. During treatment, candidate HPV-specific clones and E7-related motifs expanded in tumor.

Germline V gene sequence: CDR1 SGHVS, CDR2 FNYEAQ. There are 16 residues in the CDR3. Trimming took 5 bases from V and 4 from J; bases not matched to a gene: 6. The TCR originated in a human donor with HPV-associated anogenital cancer. The specimen was blood, collected from a patient who underwent chemoradiotherapy. The chain employs TRBV7-6 and TRBJ2-1; TRBD2 matches at 12 bases. CDR3 coding DNA: TGTGCCAGCAGCAAGACTCTAGCGGGAGGGTACAATGAGCAGTTCTTC. Translating it yields CASSKTLAGGYNEQFF.